A single sample is the source of the 12 T cell receptor beta chains below, sequenced in a study of identical twins. TCRdb analysed the 5' RACE reads with MiXCR anew, one entry per CDR3 protein. The sample lists roughly 470,000 distinct CDR3 sequences, approximately 15% seen once, with approximately 0.9% in the top ten. This same sample was also part of a study on yellow fever vaccine responses in identical twins.

Material for sequencing was CD4+ T cells sorted from blood. These TCRs come from a woman under 30 in good health.

The V gene is TRBV20-1, the J gene TRBJ2-4; D unresolved. V was pared by 3 bases and J by 0 bases, with 9 bases between. The CDR3 extends over 14 amino acids. Germline V gene data show CDR1 as DFQATT and CDR2 as SNEGSKA (reference sequence). The CDR3 bases are TGCAGTGCTAGCAATATGATAGCCAAAAACATTCAGTACTTC. It encodes CSASNMIAKNIQYF.

This clonotype has at least ten counts. The V and J genes are TRBV5-1 and TRBJ2-7; possible D gene TRBD1, 6 bases. Germline-derived CDR1 and CDR2 are SGHRS and YFSETQ. With 0 bases removed from V and 1 base from J, the gap between germline ends came to 14 bases. This CDR3 has 16 amino acids. The CDR3 bases are TGCGCCAGCAGCTTGGGACTGGGGGCGCAATCCTACGAGCAGTACTTC. As protein: CASSLGLGAQSYEQYF.

The rearrangement links TRBV20-1 to TRBJ2-7; perhaps TRBD1 as D (5 bases). The germline V and J ends were trimmed by 1 base and 2 bases, with 9 bases remaining between them. The CDR3 is made up of 13 amino acids. CDR1 and CDR2 (germline): DFQATT, SNEGSKA (reference sequence). CDR3 residues: CSARVRVTYEQYF. In DNA form, the CDR3 reads TGCAGTGCTAGAGTCAGGGTCACCTACGAGCAGTACTTC.

This clonotype was counted at least ten times. The chain couples TRBV27 to TRBJ1-1; 8 bases are a match to TRBD1. Losses at the gene ends were 0 bases for V and 3 bases for J; bases not matched to a gene: 3. Germline values: CDR1 MNHEY, CDR2 SMNVEV (reference sequence). CDR3 length: 15 amino acids. The CDR3 is CASSLSAGGYTEAFF. For the CDR3, the DNA is TGTGCCAGCAGTTTATCGGCAGGGGGCTACACTGAAGCTTTCTTT.

The chain carries TRBV6-2 or TRBV6-3 and TRBJ1-5; D unresolved. The germline V and J ends were trimmed by 3 bases and 1 base, with 4 bases remaining between them. The CDR3 runs to 13 residues. Germline CDR1 and CDR2: MNHEY and SVGEGT. The CDR3 region is CASSYHSNQPQHF. Here the CDR3 DNA reads TGTGCCAGCAGTTATCACAGCAATCAGCCCCAGCATTTT.

This clonotype has only a few counts. The genes are TRBV6-1 and TRBJ2-1, with 12 bases fitting TRBD2. Germline V gene data show CDR1 as MNHNS and CDR2 as SASEGT. After removal of 5 bases from V and 8 bases from J, the junction contained 10 bases not matched to a gene. The CDR3 is made up of 16 amino acids. CDR3 residues: CASSISSGRAGDEQFF. DNA for the CDR3: TGTGCCAGCAGTATTTCTAGCGGGAGGGCCGGGGATGAGCAGTTCTTC.

Many counts were recorded for this clonotype. The genes are TRBV4-3 and TRBJ2-3; tentatively, D is TRBD2 (5 bases). There are 15 residues in the CDR3. The germline V gene has CDR1 LGHNA and CDR2 YSLEER. The V end lost 0 bases, the J end lost 2 bases, and 9 bases lay between the germline ends. The CDR3 here is CASSQDNRDTDTQYF. The DNA of the CDR3 is TGCGCCAGCAGCCAAGATAATCGGGACACAGATACGCAGTATTTT.

There are a few counts of this clonotype. This sequence joins TRBV19 and TRBJ1-5, with 11 bases that match TRBD1. With 4 bases clipped from V and 6 bases from J, the junction kept 5 bases outside the gene matches. Germline V gene data show CDR1 as LNHDA and CDR2 as SQIVND (reference sequence). The CDR3 runs 15 residues. The CDR3 loop reads CASSTRTGGSQPQHF. The CDR3 DNA follows: TGTGCCAGTAGTACAAGGACAGGGGGCAGTCAGCCCCAGCATTTT.

This clonotype was seen a handful of times. The chain couples TRBV4-1 to TRBJ2-1; TRBD2 is a possible D gene (6 bases). This CDR3 region has 13 residues. Trimming stripped 3 bases from V and 10 bases from J, with 13 bases between. Germline assignment: CDR1 MGHRA and CDR2 YSYEKL. CDR3 in amino acids: CASSQPAGREQFF. The CDR3 DNA sequence: TGCGCCAGCAGCCAGCCGGCGGGGCGGGAGCAGTTCTTC.

This clonotype was found a few times. This chain's CDR3 is CASSLALTGQLAEAFF. The DNA of the CDR3 is TGCGCCAGCAGCTTGGCTCTTACAGGTCAGTTGGCTGAAGCTTTCTTT. This chain links TRBV5-1 with TRBJ1-1; a weak D match, TRBD1 (5 bases). The V end was cut by 0 bases, the J end by 6 bases, with 18 bases between. The CDR3 covers 16 residues. Per the germline V gene, CDR1 is SGHRS and CDR2 is YFSETQ.

This clonotype was seen ten or more times. The V and J genes are TRBV2 and TRBJ2-3; D not certain. This CDR3 has 14 residues. The germline V gene encodes CDR1 SNHLY and CDR2 FYNNEI. The germline V and J ends were trimmed by 8 bases and 6 bases, with 18 bases remaining between them. The DNA of the CDR3 is TGTGCCAGCGTCGTAAGGAGATTTGTGGATACGCAGTATTTT. Protein product: CASVVRRFVDTQYF. Complete variable domain (other parts from reference TRBV2 and TRBJ2-3): EPEVTQTPSHQVTQMGQEVILRCVPISNHLYFYWYRQILGQKVEFLVSFYNNEISEKSEIFDDQFSVERPDGSNFTLKIRSTKLEDSAMYFCASVVRRFVDTQYFGPGTRLTVL.

This chain links TRBV6-5 with TRBJ2-1; 9 nucleotides match TRBD2. Unmatched junction bases numbered 8, after V lost 6 bases and J lost 2 bases. This CDR3 has 16 amino acids. Germline assignment: CDR1 MNHEY and CDR2 SVGAGI. For the CDR3, the DNA is TGTGCCAGCAGGATTACCGGGACTAGCCCCTACAATGAGCAGTTCTTC. This gives the protein CASRITGTSPYNEQFF.